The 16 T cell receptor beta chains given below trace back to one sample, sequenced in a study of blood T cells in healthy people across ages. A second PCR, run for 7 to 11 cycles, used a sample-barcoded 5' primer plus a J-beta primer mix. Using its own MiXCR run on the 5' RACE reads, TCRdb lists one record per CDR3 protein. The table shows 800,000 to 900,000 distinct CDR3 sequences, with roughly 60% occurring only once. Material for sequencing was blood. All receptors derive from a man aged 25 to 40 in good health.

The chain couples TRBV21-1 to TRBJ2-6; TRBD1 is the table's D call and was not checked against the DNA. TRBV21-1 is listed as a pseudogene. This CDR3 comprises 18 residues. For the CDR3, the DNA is TGTGCCAGCAGCAAAGGACAGGGAATATATTCTGGGGCCAACGTCCTGACTTTC. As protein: CASSKGQGIYSGANVLTF.

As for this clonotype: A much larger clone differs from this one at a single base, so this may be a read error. CDR3 amino acids: CASSLGNRDQQETQYF. CDR3 sequence (DNA): TGTGCCAGCAGCTTAGGAAACCGGGACCAACAAGAGACCCAGTACTTC. This chain joins TRBV7-2 and TRBJ2-5; the D gene could be TRBD1 or TRBD2 (5 bases each). Germline loops: CDR1 SGHTA, CDR2 FQGNSA. The CDR3 length is 16 residues. V dropped 1 base and J dropped 2 bases, with 14 bases sitting between them.

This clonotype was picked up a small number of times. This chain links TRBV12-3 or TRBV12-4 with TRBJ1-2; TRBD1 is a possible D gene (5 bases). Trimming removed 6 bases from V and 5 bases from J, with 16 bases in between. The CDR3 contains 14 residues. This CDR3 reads CASRGTGVLYGYTF. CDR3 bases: TGTGCCAGCAGGGGGACGGGGGTTTTGTATGGCTACACCTTC.

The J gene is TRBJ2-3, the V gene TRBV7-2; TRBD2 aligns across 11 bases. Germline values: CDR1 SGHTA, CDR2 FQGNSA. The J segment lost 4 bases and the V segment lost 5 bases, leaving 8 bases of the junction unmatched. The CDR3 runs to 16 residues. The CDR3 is CASSRLAGRVADTQYF. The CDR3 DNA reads TGTGCCAGCAGCCGACTAGCGGGGAGGGTAGCAGATACGCAGTATTTT.

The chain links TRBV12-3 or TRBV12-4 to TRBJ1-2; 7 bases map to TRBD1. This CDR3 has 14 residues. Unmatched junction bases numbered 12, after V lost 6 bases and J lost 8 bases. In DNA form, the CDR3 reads TGTGCCAGCAGGCACGACAGGGTGTGGGGCGGCTACACCTTC. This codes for CASRHDRVWGGYTF.

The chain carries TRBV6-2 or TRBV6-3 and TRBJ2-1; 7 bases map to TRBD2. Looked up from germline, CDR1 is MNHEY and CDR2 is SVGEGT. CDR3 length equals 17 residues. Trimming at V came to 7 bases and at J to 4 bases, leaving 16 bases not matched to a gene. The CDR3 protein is CASNRLAGLAVYNEQFF. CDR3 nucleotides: TGTGCCAGCAACCGACTGGCGGGGCTAGCGGTTTACAATGAGCAGTTCTTC.

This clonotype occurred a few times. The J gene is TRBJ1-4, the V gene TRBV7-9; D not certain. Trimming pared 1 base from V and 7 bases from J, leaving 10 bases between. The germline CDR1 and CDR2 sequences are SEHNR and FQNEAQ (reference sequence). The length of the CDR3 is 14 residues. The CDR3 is CASSLDLASEKLFF. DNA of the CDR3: TGTGCCAGCAGCTTAGATCTAGCATCTGAAAAACTGTTTTTT.

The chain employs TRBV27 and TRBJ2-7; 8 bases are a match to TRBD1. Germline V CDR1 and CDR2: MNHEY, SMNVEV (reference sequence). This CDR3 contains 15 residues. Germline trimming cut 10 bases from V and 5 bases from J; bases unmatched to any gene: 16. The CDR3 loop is CATGLIFRGRHEQYF. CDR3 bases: TGTGCCACCGGTCTAATATTCAGGGGGCGGCACGAGCAGTACTTC.

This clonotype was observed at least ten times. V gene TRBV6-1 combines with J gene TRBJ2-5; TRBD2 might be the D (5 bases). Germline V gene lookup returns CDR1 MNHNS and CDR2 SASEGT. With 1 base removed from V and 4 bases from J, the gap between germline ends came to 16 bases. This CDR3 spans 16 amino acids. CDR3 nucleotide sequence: TGTGCCAGCAGTGAAGAGTTGGGTGGAGGAGGAGAGACCCAGTACTTC. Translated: CASSEELGGGGETQYF.

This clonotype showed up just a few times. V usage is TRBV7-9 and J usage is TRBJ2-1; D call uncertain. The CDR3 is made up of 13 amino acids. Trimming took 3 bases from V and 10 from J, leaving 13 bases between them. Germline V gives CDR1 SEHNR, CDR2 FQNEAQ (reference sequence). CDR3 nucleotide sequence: TGTGCCAGCAGCTTTGGACCCCGGCTGGAGCAGTTCTTC. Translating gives CASSFGPRLEQFF. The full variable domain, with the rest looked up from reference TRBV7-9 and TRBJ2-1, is DTGVSQNPRHKITKRGQNVTFRCDPISEHNRLYWYRQTLGQGPEFLTYFQNEAQLEKSRLLSDRFSAERPKGSFSTLEIQRTEQGDSAMYLCASSFGPRLEQFFGPGTRLTVL.

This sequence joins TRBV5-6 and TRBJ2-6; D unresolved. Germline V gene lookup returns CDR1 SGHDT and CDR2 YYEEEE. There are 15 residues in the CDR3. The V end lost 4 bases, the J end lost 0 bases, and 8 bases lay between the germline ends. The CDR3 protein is CASSAGLSGANVLTF. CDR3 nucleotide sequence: TGTGCCAGCAGCGCCGGGCTCTCTGGGGCCAACGTCCTGACTTTC.

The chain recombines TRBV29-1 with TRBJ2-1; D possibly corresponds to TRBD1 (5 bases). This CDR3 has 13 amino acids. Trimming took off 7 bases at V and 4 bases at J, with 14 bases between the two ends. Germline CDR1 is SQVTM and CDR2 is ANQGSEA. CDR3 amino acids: CSAKGSLYNEQFF. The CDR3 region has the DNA TGCAGCGCTAAGGGGTCCCTATACAATGAGCAGTTCTTC.

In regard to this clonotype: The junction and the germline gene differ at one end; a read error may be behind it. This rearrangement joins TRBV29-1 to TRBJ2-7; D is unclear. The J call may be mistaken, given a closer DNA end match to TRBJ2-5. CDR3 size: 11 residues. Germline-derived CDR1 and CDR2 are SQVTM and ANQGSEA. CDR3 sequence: CSGEEAETQYF. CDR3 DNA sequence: TGCAGCGGTGAAGAGGCGGAGACCCAGTACTTC.

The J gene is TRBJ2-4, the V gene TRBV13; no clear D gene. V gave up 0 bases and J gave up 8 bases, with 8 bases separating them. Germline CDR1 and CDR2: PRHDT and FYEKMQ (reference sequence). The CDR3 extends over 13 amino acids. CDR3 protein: CASSLGPEDIQYF. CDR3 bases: TGTGCCAGCAGCTTAGGGCCCGAGGACATTCAGTACTTC.

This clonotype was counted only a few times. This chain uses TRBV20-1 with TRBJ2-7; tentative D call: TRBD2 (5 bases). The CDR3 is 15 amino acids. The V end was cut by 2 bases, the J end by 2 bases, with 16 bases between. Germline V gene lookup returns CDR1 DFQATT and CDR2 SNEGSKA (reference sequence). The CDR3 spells CSARPGEPHTYEQYF. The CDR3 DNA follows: TGCAGTGCTAGACCTGGGGAGCCCCACACCTACGAGCAGTACTTC.

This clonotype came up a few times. The CDR3 spells CASSPYSKRGLHGGEQFF. CDR3 nucleotide sequence: TGTGCCAGCAGCCCCTATTCGAAGCGGGGGCTCCACGGGGGGGAGCAGTTCTTC. The chain links TRBV7-2 to TRBJ2-1; 8 positions agree with TRBD2. The V segment lost 5 bases and the J segment 10 bases; nucleotides outside the gene matches: 22. Germline V gives CDR1 SGHTA, CDR2 FQGNSA. The CDR3 consists of 18 residues. Combining the CDR3 with reference TRBV7-2 and TRBJ2-1 gives the whole variable domain GAGVSQSPSNKVTEKGKDVELRCDPISGHTALYWYRQSLGQGLEFLIYFQGNSAPDKSGLPSDRFSAERTGGSVSTLTIQRTQQEDSAVYLCASSPYSKRGLHGGEQFFGPGTRLTVL.